This T cell receptor beta chain was profiled in a study of molecular identifiers for immune sequencing clone quantification (dated by TCRdb to the late 2010s). As for the study more broadly: For a replicate experiment, RNA from around 20,000 or 100,000 naive CD8 T cells was divided into five aliquots, of which four were sequenced. This methods study used CD8 T cells to benchmark TCR RNA copy counting and molecular-identifier clustering-based TCR repertoire sequencing (MIDCIRS). Study-wide findings and limitations: Even against a background of around 950,000 naive CD8 T cells, spiked-in Jurkat TCR RNA amounting to a single cell's worth was reported to be detectable. Identical TCR molecules sharing a barcode could cause highly expanded clone sizes to be underestimated. When barcode sub-clustering was left out, chimeric consensus sequences inflated TCR diversity, with chimeras reaching as high as 47%. The naive libraries included spiked-in Jurkat TCR RNA (under eleven copies' worth), and this Jurkat TCR RNA is not part of the donor repertoire. Modeling estimated 2.5 to 3 recovered TCR RNA copies per cell, compared with roughly 10 by digital PCR, which implies about 30% capture efficiency. In CMV-specific effector cells, over 98% of molecules were held by clones above 20 RNA copies, whereas under 1% of molecules were held by such clones in naive cells.

Libraries of naive CD8 T cells were generated from about 19,000 to 1,100,000 sorted cells, with 10%, 30% or 50% of the purified RNA used. On a BD FACSAria II, naive CD8 T cells were FACS-sorted as CD8+CD4-CCR7+CD45RA+ and collected into RLT Plus buffer. Roughly ten TCR copies' worth of Jurkat RNA were spiked into about 20,000-1,100,000 naive CD8 T cell samples to test detection sensitivity. Enrichment of CD8 T cells was performed with RosetteSep CD8+ T Cell Enrichment Cocktail and Ficoll-Paque, after which ACK red cell lysis was carried out. The germline V gene sets CDR1 to LGHNA and CDR2 to YNFKEQ. Inclusive of the bounding cysteine and phenylalanine, the CDR3 is 16 residues long. CDR3 DNA is the only sequence kept; it has 48 bases, read in frame from the first base. V and J are truncated by 4 bases and 9 bases respectively, leaving an intervening sequence of 24 bases. The method behind the library was PCR. Sequencing was carried out with an Illumina HiSeq 4000. Bulk TCR libraries were generated as previously described, with the TCR primers listed in Table S5 used. Purification of total RNA was performed with the Qiagen AllPrep DNA/RNA kit. Before analysis, reads from multiple sequencing runs of the same library were pooled. The source study handled its data this way. Reads were retained only if the reads had an exact TCR constant sequence, and the retained reads were trimmed to 150 nt and grouped according to their 12-nt molecular barcodes. Reads inside each barcode group were sub-clustered using a 15% Levenshtein threshold, and a quality-weighted consensus sequence was constructed for each RNA molecule. Non-functional sequences were discarded, and so were lower-count sequences lying one edit away from another sequence. Based on fitting two negative binomial distributions, any barcode sub-cluster with under 20% of the maximum read count was discarded. TCRdb trimmed the raw reads at Q25, called clones with MiXCR and kept productive beta chains. Every CDR3 protein is listed once, alongside the most common genes and DNA of its rows. TCRdb, not the authors, supplied the V and J calls. Within this sample are about 500,000 distinct CDR3 sequences, with about a fifth of them counted one time only. Together, the top ten hold 0.7% to 1% of the sample.

This clonotype was recorded many times. Its cognate antigen has yet to be identified. It has no much larger one-base neighbor in the sample; base qualities were not kept. The TCR was taken from a human donor in good health. Some libraries in this study had Jurkat cell RNA spiked in. The sample consisted of naive CD8+ T cells from blood, with Jurkat cell RNA spiked in. Sample cell subset or site, as interpreted from the label and publication: FACS-sorted CD8+CD4-CCR7+CD45RA+ naive T cells. The chain couples TRBV4-2 to TRBJ1-2; perhaps TRBD1 is the D gene, with 6 bases matching. The DNA sequence follows: TGTGCCAGCAGCCCGAGGGGGACTGCATCGCCATTAAGCTACACCTTC. Translation gives CASSPRGTASPLSYTF.